This TCR beta chain was recovered during a study of T cell repertoires in cytomegalovirus infection. About this clonotype itself: Its antigen is currently unknown.

TCRdb fed the reads into MiXCR, producing one record per CDR3 protein. The table has 900,000 to 950,000 distinct CDR3 sequences, roughly 31% seen once. The V and J ends lost 0 bases and 7 bases respectively, with 15 bases between them. The CDR3 extends over 16 amino acids. The germline gives CDR1 LNHNV, CDR2 YYDKDF (reference sequence). The origin of this receptor is a human donor in good health (CMV status not recorded). Some clones in this sample may be carry-over from other donors' samples. This sample comprised cultured CD8+ T cells from PBMCs, obtained from culture after CMV antigen stimulation. This chain links TRBV15 with TRBJ1-4; weak D call: TRBD1 (5 bases). The CDR3 DNA sequence: TGTGCCACCAGCAGAGATCCCGGGACCGGCTCTGAAAAACTGTTTTTT. As protein: CATSRDPGTGSEKLFF.